This TCR beta chain was identified in a study of T cell clones after liver transplantation. For the study at large: Apart from a few HCV-positive recipients, transplants were for non-autoimmune, non-viral reasons.

Assay used: immunoSEQ multiplex PCR; TCRdb lists only in-frame clones, some missing. The sample includes around 15,000 clones, less than 85% seen only once; the top ten take about 28%. Trimming cost V 3 bases and J 2 bases, with 7 bases left between them. The germline CDR1 and CDR2 sequences are MDHEN and SYDVKM. The CDR3 loop spans 14 amino acids. This clonotype originated in a human patient who received a liver transplant. Some T cells may be transferred from the graft donor. The material sequenced was CD8+ T cells from blood, taken approximately 43 months after liver transplant. The V and J genes are TRBV28 and TRBJ2-2; D uncertain. The CDR3 loop reads CASSFRPNTGELFF. For the CDR3, the DNA is TGTGCCAGCAGTTTCAGGCCTAACACCGGGGAGCTGTTTTTT.